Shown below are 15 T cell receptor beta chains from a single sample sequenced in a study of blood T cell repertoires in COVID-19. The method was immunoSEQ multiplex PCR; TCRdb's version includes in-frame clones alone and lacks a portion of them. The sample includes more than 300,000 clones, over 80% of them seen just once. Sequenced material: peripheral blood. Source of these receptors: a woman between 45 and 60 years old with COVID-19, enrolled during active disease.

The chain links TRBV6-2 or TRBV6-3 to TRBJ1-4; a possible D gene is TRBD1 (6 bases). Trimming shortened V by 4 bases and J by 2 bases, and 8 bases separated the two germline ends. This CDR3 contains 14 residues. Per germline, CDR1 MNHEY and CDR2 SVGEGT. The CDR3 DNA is TGTGCCAGCAGTTGGACAGATACTAATGAAAAACTGTTTTTT. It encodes CASSWTDTNEKLFF.

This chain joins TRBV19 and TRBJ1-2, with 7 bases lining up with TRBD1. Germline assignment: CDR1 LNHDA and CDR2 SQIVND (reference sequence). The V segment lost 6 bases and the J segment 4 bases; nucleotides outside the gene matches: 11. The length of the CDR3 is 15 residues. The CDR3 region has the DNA TGTGCCAGTAGAACATACAGGGGCGAGAGCTATGGCTACACCTTC. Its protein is CASRTYRGESYGYTF.

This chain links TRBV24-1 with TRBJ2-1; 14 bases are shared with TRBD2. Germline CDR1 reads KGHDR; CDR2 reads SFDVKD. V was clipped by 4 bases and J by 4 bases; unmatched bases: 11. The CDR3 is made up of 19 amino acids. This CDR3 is CATSDPGTSGSKHYNEQFF. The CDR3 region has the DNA TGTGCCACCAGTGACCCAGGGACTAGCGGGAGCAAACATTACAATGAGCAGTTCTTC.

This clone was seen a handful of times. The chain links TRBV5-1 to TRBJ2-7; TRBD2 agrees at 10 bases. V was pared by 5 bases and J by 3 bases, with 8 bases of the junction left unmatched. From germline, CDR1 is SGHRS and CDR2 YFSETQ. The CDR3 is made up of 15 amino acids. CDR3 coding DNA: TGCGCCAGCAGACCCGGGACTAGCGCTTTCTACGAGCAGTACTTC. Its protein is CASRPGTSAFYEQYF.

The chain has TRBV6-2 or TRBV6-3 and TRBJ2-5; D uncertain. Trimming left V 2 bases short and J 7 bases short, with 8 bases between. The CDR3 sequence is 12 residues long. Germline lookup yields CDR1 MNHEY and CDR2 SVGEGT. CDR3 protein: CASSYSFGTQYF. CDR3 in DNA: TGTGCCAGCAGTTACAGCTTCGGGACCCAGTACTTC.

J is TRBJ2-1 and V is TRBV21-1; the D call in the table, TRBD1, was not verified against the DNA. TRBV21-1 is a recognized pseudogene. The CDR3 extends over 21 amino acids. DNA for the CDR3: TGTGCCAGCAGCAAAGAAACTCCGGGACAGGGCATACTCCTCTCCTACAATGAGCAGTTCTTC. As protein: CASSKETPGQGILLSYNEQFF.

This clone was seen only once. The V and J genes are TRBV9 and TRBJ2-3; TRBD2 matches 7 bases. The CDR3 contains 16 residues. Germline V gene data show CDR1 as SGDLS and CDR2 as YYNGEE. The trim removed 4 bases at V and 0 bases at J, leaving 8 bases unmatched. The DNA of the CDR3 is TGTGCCAGCAGCCCCCCCGGACTAGTCAGCACAGATACGCAGTATTTT. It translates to CASSPPGLVSTDTQYF.

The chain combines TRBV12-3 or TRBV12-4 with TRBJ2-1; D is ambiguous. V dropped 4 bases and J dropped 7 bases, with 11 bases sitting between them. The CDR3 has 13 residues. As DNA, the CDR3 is TGTGCCAGCAGTTCGACGCCGGAGAATGAGCAGTTCTTC. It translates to CASSSTPENEQFF.

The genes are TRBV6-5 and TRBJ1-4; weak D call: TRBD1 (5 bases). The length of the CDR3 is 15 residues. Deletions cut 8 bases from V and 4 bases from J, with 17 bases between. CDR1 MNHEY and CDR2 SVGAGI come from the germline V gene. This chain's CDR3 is CASPWGDTFNEKLFF. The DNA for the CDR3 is TGTGCCAGCCCGTGGGGCGACACTTTTAATGAAAAACTGTTTTTT.

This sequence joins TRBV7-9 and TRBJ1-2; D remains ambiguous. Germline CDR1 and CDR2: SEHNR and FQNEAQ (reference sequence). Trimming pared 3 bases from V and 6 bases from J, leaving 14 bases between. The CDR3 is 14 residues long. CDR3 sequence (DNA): TGTGCCAGCAGCTTCAACCAGGCCCCAGATGGCTACACCTTC. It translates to CASSFNQAPDGYTF.

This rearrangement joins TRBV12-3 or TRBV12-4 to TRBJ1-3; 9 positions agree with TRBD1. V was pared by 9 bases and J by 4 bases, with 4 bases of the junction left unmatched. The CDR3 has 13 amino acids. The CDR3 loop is CASGTGWGNTIYF. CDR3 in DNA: TGTGCCAGTGGGACAGGGTGGGGAAACACCATATATTTT.

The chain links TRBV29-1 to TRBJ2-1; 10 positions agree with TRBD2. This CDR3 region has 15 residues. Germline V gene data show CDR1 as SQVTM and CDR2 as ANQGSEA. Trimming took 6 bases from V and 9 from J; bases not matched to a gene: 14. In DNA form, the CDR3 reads TGCAGCGTCCGCGAGCGGGAGGGCCGTTTGGGTGAGCAGTTCTTC. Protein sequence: CSVREREGRLGEQFF.

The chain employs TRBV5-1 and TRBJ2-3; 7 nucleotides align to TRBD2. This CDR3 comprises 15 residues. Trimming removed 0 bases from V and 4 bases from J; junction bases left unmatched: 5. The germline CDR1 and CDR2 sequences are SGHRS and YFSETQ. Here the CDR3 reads CASSLDGGEADTQYF. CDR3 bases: TGCGCCAGCAGCTTGGATGGGGGGGAGGCAGATACGCAGTATTTT.

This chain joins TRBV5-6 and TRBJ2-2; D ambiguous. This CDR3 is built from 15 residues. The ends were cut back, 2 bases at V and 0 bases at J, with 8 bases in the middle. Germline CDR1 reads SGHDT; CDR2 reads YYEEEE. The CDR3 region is CASSFRGTNTGELFF. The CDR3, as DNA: TGTGCCAGCAGCTTCAGAGGAACGAACACCGGGGAGCTGTTTTTT.

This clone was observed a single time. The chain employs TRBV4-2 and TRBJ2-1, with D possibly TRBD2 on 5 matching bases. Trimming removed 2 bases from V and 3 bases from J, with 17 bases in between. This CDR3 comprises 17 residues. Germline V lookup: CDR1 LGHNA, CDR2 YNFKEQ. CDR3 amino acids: CASSQSLGRTDYNEQFF. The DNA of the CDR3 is TGTGCCAGCAGCCAAAGTCTGGGCAGGACTGACTACAATGAGCAGTTCTTC.